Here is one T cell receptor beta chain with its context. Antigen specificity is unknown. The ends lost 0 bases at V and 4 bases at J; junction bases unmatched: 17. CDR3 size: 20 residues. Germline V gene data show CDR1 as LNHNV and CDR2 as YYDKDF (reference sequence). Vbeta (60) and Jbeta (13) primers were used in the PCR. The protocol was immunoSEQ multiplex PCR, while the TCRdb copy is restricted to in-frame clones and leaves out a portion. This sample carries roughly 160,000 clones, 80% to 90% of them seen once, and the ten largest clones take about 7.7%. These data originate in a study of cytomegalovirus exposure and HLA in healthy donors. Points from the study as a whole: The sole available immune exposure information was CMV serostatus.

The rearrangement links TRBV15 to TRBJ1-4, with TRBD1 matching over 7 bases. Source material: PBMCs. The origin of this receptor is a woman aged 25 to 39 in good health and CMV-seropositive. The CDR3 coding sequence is TGTGCCACCAGCAGAGAAGTCGGGCCAGGGGGGAACCAGCATAATGAAAAACTGTTTTTT. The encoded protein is CATSREVGPGGNQHNEKLFF.